These 10 T cell receptor beta chains originate from one sample sequenced in a study of blood T cells in healthy people across ages. With a J-beta primer mix and a sample-barcoded 5' primer, a second PCR ran about 6 to 11 cycles. From the 5' RACE reads, TCRdb called clonotypes with MiXCR, one entry per CDR3 protein. This repertoire shows roughly 1,700,000 distinct CDR3 sequences, approximately 28% found once; its top ten account for 7.7%. The sequenced material came from blood. The receptors stem from a woman in her twenties or thirties in good health.

This clonotype was detected ten times or more. CDR3 sequence (DNA): TGTGCCAGCGCGAACCAAGAGACCCAGTACTTC. Translating it yields CASANQETQYF. The genes are TRBV7-9 and TRBJ2-5; D is uncertain. Trimming took 8 bases from V and 0 from J, leaving 4 bases between them. This CDR3 contains 11 residues. CDR1 and CDR2 (germline): SEHNR, FQNEAQ (reference sequence).

The chain couples TRBV3-1 to TRBJ2-1; the match to TRBD2 covers 12 bases. CDR1 is LGHDT and CDR2 is YNNKEL in the germline V gene (reference sequence). Trimming removed 6 bases from V and 10 bases from J; junction bases left unmatched: 7. This CDR3 has 14 residues. The CDR3 spells CASRLTSGGAEQFF. As DNA, the CDR3 is TGTGCCAGCAGACTGACTAGCGGGGGCGCGGAGCAGTTCTTC.

This clonotype has just a few counts. This chain links TRBV6-5 with TRBJ1-2; no definite D call. This CDR3 is 14 amino acids long. V was shortened by 6 bases and J by 2 bases, with 13 bases between the two germline ends. Germline V gives CDR1 MNHEY, CDR2 SVGAGI. DNA for the CDR3: TGTGCCAGCAGCCCGGCGAGGAGGAACTATGGCTACACCTTC. Translating gives CASSPARRNYGYTF.

This chain connects TRBV3-1 to TRBJ2-1, with TRBD2 matching over 12 bases. Trimming took 3 bases from V and 1 from J; bases not matched to a gene: 4. Per the germline V gene, CDR1 is LGHDT and CDR2 is YNNKEL (reference sequence). The CDR3 totals 17 residues. The CDR3 DNA is TGTGCCAGCAGCCAGTGGACTAGCGGGGTTTCCTACAATGAGCAGTTCTTC. Protein sequence: CASSQWTSGVSYNEQFF.

The genes are TRBV7-2 and TRBJ2-4, with D tentatively TRBD1 (5 bases). V shed 0 bases and J shed 0 bases, with 9 bases lying between them. There are 16 residues in the CDR3. Germline CDR1 SGHTA, CDR2 FQGNSA. The CDR3 DNA follows: TGTGCCAGCAGCTTAGCGGAGACAGCAGCCAAAAACATTCAGTACTTC. Its protein is CASSLAETAAKNIQYF.

V and J are TRBV10-3 and TRBJ2-7; 10 bases map to TRBD2. This CDR3 is 16 amino acids long. Germline V gene data show CDR1 as ENHRY and CDR2 as SYGVKD. Trimming at V came to 11 bases and at J to 7 bases, leaving 20 bases not matched to a gene. CDR3 amino acids: CAVADSSGGHYNEQYF. In nucleotides, the CDR3 is TGTGCCGTCGCAGACTCTAGCGGGGGACACTACAATGAGCAGTACTTC.

This clonotype turned up a few times. The chain couples TRBV29-1 to TRBJ1-5; D ambiguous. The CDR3 covers 12 residues. Germline V CDR1 and CDR2: SQVTM, ANQGSEA. V lost 5 bases and J 2 bases, leaving 7 bases between the germline ends. CDR3 DNA: TGCAGCGTTAAGGCGGGCAATCAGCCCCAGCATTTT. It yields the protein CSVKAGNQPQHF.

V usage is TRBV10-3 and J usage is TRBJ2-7, with 7 bases aligning to TRBD1. J lost 3 bases, V lost 6 bases, and 5 bases had no gene match. CDR3 length: 13 amino acids. The germline gives CDR1 ENHRY, CDR2 SYGVKD. The CDR3 protein is CAIRSGQIYEQYF. In DNA, the CDR3 is TGTGCCATCAGGTCGGGACAGATCTACGAGCAGTACTTC.

This clonotype has at least ten counts. The J gene is TRBJ1-2, the V gene TRBV13, with D possibly TRBD1 on 6 matching bases. CDR1 and CDR2 from the germline V gene are PRHDT and FYEKMQ (reference sequence). This CDR3 contains 12 residues. The germline V and J ends were trimmed by 4 bases and 8 bases, with 11 bases remaining between them. The CDR3 here is CASSSYRAGYTF. The CDR3 region has the DNA TGTGCCAGCAGCTCCTACAGGGCCGGCTACACCTTC.

This clonotype was seen ten or more times. This sequence joins TRBV7-2 and TRBJ2-7, with 7 bases lining up with TRBD1. The CDR3 covers 14 residues. J was trimmed by 4 bases and V by 1 base; bases with no gene match: 4. Germline CDR1 is SGHTA and CDR2 is FQGNSA. DNA for the CDR3: TGTGCCAGCAGCTTAGGGGGACAGAAATACGAGCAGTACTTC. This sequence encodes CASSLGGQKYEQYF.